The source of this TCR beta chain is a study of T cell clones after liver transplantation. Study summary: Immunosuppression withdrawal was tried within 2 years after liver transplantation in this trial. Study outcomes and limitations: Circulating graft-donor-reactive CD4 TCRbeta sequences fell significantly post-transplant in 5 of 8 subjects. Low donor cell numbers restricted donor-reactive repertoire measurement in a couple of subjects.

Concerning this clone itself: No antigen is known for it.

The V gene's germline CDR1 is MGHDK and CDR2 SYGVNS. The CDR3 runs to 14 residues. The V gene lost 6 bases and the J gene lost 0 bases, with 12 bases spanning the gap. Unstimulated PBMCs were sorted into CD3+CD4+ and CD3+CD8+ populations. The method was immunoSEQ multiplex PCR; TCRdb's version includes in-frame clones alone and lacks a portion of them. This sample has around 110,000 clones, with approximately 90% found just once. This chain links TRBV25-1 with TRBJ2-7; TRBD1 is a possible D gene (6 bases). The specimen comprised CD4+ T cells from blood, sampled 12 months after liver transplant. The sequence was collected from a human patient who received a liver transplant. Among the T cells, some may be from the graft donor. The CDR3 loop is CASRIRGRSYEQYF. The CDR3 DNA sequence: TGTGCCAGCAGGATCAGGGGCCGCTCCTACGAGCAGTACTTC.